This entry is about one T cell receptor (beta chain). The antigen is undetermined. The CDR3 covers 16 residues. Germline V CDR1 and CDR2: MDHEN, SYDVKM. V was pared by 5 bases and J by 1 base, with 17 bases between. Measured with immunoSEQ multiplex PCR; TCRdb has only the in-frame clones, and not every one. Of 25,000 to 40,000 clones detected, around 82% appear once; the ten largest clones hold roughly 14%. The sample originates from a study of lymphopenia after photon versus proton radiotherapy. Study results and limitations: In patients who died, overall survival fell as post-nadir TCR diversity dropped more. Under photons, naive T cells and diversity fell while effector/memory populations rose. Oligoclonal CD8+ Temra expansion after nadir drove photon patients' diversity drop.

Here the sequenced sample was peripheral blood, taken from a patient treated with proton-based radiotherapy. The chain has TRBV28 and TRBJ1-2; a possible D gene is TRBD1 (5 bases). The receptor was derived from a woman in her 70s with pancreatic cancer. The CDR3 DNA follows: TGTGCCAGCAGTCCCCCGACACGGGGGTATAACTATGGCTACACCTTC. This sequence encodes CASSPPTRGYNYGYTF.